The entry that follows covers one TCR beta chain sequence. TCRdb keeps only in-frame clones here, not all; method: immunoSEQ multiplex PCR. The sample has roughly 500,000 clones; over 75% are singletons. The J segment lost 0 bases and the V segment lost 0 bases, leaving 6 bases of the junction unmatched. CDR3 length equals 16 residues. Germline-derived CDR1 and CDR2 are SGDLS and YYNGEE. This specimen belongs to a study of blood T cell repertoires in COVID-19. This sequence was found in a woman aged 40 to 50 who had recovered from COVID-19. The specimen was PBMCs or T cells enriched from blood (not recorded which). The rearrangement uses TRBV9 and TRBJ2-7, with TRBD2 matching over 7 bases. This chain's CDR3 is CASSVGVLADSYEQYF. The CDR3 DNA sequence: TGTGCCAGCAGCGTAGGGGTCCTAGCGGACTCCTACGAGCAGTACTTC.